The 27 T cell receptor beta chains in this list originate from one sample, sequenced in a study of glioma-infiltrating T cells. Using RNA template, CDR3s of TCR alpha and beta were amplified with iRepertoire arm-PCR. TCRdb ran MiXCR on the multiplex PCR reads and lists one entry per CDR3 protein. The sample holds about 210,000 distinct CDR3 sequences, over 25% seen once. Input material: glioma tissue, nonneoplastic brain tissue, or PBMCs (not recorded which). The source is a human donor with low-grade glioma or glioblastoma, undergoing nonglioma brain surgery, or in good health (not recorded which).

Here the CDR3 reads CASSTPGELFF. The CDR3 nucleotides are TGTGCCAGTAGTACGCCCGGGGAGCTGTTTTTT. The rearrangement links TRBV19 to TRBJ2-2; D is unclear. Germline loops: CDR1 LNHDA, CDR2 SQIVND (reference sequence). V was pared by 4 bases and J by 6 bases, with 3 bases between. The CDR3 is made up of 11 amino acids.

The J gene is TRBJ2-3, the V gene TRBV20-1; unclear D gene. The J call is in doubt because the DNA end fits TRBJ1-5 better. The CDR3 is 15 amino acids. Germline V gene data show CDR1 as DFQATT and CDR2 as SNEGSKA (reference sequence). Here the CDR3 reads CSASRVSGNPDTQHF. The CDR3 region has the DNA TGCAGTGCTAGTAGGGTTAGCGGGAACCCAGATACGCAGCATTTT.

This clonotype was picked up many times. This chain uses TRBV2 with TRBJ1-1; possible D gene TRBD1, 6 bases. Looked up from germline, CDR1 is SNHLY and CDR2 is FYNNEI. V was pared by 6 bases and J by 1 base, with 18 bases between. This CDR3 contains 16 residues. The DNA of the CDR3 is TGTGCCAGCAGCCTCTTCCCCGAGGACAGGAACACTGAAGCTTTCTTT. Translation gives CASSLFPEDRNTEAFF.

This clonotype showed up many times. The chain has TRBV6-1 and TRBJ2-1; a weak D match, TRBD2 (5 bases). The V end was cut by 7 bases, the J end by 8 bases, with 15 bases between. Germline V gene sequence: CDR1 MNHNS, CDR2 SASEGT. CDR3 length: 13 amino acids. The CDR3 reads CASIRGILDEQFF. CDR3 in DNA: TGTGCCAGCATCCGGGGAATATTGGATGAGCAGTTCTTC.

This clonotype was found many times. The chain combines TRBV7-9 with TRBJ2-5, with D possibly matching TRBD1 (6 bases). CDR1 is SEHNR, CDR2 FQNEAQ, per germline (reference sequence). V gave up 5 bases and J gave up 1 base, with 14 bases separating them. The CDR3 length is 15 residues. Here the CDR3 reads CASSRLQGSQETQYF. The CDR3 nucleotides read TGTGCCAGCAGCCGACTACAGGGTTCCCAAGAGACCCAGTACTTC.

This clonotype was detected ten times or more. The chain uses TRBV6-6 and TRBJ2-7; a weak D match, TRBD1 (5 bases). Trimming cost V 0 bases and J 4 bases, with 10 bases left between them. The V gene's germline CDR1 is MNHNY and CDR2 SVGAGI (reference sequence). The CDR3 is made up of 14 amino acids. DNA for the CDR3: TGTGCCAGCAGTTACTCGACAGAGATATACGAGCAGTACTTC. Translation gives CASSYSTEIYEQYF.

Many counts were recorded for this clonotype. CDR3 coding DNA: TGTGCCAGCAGTGGACGACTAGCAACACACAATGAGCAGTTCTTC. Translated, it gives CASSGRLATHNEQFF. J is TRBJ2-1 and V is TRBV6-1, with TRBD2 matching 7 bases. V lost 4 bases, J lost 5 bases, and 8 bases stayed unmatched. The CDR3 length is 15 residues. CDR1 is MNHNS, CDR2 SASEGT, per germline.

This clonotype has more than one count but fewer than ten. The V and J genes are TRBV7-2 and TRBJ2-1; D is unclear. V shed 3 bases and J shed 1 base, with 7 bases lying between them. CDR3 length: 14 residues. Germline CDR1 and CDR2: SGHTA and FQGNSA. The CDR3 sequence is CASSFGSSYNEQFF. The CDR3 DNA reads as TGTGCCAGCAGCTTTGGGTCTTCCTACAATGAGCAGTTCTTC.

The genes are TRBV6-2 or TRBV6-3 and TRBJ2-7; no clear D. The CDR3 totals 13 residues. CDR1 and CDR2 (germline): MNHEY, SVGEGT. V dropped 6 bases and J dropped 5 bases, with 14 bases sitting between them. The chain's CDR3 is CASSLPQAHEQYF. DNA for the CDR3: TGTGCCAGCAGCCTCCCCCAGGCCCACGAGCAGTACTTC.

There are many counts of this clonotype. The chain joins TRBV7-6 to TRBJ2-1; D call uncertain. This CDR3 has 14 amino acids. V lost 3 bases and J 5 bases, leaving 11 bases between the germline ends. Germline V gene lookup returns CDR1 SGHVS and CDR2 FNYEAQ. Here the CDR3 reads CASSFPYRDNEQFF. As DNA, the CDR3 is TGTGCCAGCAGCTTTCCATACAGAGACAATGAGCAGTTCTTC.

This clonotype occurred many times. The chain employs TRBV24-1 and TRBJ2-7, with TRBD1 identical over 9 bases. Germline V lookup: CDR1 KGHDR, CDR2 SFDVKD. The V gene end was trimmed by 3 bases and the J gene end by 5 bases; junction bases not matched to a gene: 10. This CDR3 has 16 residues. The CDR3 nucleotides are TGTGCCACCAGTGATCCGGAGGGGACAGGGAGAGACGAGCAGTACTTC. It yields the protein CATSDPEGTGRDEQYF.

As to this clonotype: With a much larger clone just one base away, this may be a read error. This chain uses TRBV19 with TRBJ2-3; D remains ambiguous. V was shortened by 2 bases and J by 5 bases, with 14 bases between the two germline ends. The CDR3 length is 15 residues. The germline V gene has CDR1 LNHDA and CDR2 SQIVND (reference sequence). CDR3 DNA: TGTGCCAGTAGTATACGTGGAAAGGCCAGAGATACGCAGTATTTT. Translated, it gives CASSIRGKARDTQYF.

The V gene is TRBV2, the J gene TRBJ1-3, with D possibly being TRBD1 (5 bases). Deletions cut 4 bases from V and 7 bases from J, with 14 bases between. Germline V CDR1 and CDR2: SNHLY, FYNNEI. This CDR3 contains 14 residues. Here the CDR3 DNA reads TGTGCCAGCAGTGTTGGTTTCGGGGGTAACACCATATATTTT. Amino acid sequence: CASSVGFGGNTIYF. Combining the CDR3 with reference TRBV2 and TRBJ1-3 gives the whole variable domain EPEVTQTPSHQVTQMGQEVILRCVPISNHLYFYWYRQILGQKVEFLVSFYNNEISEKSEIFDDQFSVERPDGSNFTLKIRSTKLEDSAMYFCASSVGFGGNTIYFGEGSWLTVV.

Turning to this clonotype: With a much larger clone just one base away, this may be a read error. CDR3 amino acids: CASSDRNIKYF. The CDR3 bases are TGTGCCAGCAGCGACAGAAACATTAAGTACTTC. The chain couples TRBV7-9 to TRBJ2-4, with D tentatively TRBD1 (5 bases). Germline CDR1 reads SEHNR; CDR2 reads FQNEAQ (reference sequence). There are 11 residues in the CDR3. The full variable domain, its missing parts supplied by reference TRBV7-9 and TRBJ2-4, is DTGVSQNPRHKITKRGQNVTFRCDPISEHNRLYWYRQTLGQGPEFLTYFQNEAQLEKSRLLSDRFSAERPKGSFSTLEIQRTEQGDSAMYLCASSDRNIKYFGAGTRLSVL.

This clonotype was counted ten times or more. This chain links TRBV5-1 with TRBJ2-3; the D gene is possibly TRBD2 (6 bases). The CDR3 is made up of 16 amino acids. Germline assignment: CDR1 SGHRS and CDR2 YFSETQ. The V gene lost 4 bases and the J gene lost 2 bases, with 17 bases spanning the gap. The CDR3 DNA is TGCGCCAGCAGCCCGGGACTGGAGGGGCCCACAGATACGCAGTATTTT. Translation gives CASSPGLEGPTDTQYF.

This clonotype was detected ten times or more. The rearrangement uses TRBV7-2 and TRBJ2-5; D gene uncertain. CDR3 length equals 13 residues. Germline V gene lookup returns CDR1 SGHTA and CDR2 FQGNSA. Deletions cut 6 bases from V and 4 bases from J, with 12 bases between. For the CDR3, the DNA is TGTGCCAGCAGTCCGAGTGGTTCAGAGACCCAGTACTTC. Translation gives CASSPSGSETQYF.

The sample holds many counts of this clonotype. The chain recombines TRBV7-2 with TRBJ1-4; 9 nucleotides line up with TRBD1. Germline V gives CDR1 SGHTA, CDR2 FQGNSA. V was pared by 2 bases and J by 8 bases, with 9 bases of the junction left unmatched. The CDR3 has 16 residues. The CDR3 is CASSLFGGTGNEKLFF. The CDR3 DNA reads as TGTGCCAGCAGCTTATTCGGTGGGACAGGGAACGAAAAACTGTTTTTT.

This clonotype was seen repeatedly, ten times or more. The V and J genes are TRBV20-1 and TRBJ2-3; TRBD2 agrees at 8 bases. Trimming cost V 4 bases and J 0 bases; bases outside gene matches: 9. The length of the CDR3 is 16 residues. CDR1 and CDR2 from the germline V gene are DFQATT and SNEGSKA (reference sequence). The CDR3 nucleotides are TGCAGTGCTACCGACCCGCAGCGGGAGAGCACAGATACGCAGTATTTT. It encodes CSATDPQRESTDTQYF.

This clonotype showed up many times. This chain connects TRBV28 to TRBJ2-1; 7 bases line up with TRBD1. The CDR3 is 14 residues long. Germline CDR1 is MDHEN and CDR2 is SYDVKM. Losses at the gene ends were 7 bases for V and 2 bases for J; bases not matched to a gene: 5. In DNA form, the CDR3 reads TGTGCCAGCACCAAGACAGGGCCCTACAATGAGCAGTTCTTC. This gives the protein CASTKTGPYNEQFF.

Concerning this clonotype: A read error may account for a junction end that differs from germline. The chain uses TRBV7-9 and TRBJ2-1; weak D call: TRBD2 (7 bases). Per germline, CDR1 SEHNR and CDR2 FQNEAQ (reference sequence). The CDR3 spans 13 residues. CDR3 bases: TGTGCCAGCAGCTTAGCTCCACGGGGGGCGCAGTCCTTC. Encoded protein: CASSLAPRGAQSF.

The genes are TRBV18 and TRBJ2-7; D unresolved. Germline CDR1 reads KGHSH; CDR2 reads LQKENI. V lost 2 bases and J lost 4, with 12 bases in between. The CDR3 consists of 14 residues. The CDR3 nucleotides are TGTGCCAGCTCACCAAGACAAGACCTTTACGAGCAGTACTTC. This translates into CASSPRQDLYEQYF.

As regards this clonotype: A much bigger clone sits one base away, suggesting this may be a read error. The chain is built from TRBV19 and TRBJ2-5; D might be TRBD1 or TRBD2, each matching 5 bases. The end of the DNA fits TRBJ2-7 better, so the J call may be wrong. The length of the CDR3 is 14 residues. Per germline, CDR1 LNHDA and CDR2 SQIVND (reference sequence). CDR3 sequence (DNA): TGTGCCAGTAGTTCCGGGGCAGGGATGTACGAGCAGTACTTC. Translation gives CASSSGAGMYEQYF.

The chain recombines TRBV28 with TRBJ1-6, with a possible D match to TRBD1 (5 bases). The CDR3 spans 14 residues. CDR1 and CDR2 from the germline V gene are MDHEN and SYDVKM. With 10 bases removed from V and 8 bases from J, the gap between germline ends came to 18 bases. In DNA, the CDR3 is TGTGCCATTCCAGGGTCGGGCCCGTATTCACCCCTCCACTTT. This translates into CAIPGSGPYSPLHF.

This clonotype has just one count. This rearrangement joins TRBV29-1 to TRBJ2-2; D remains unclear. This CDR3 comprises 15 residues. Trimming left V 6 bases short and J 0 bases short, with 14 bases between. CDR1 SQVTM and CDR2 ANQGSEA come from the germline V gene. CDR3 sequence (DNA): TGCAGCGTGAGAGTAAACAACGCGAACACCGGGGAGCTGTTTTTT. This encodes CSVRVNNANTGELFF.

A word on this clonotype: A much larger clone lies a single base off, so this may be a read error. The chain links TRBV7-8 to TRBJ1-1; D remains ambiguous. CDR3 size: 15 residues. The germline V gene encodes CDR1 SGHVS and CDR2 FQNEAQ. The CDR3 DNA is TGTGCCAGCAGCCAAGATCGGTGGATGAAAACTGGAGCTTTCTTT. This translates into CASSQDRWMKTGAFF.

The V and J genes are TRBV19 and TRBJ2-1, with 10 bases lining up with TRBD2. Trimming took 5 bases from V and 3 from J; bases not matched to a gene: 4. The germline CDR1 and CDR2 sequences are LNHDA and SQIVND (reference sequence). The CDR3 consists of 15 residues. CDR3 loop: CASSGSSGSYNEQFF. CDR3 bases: TGTGCCAGTAGTGGGTCTAGCGGGAGCTACAATGAGCAGTTCTTC.

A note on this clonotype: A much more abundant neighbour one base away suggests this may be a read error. CDR3 bases: TGTGTCATCAGAGGGGACAGTCAAGGAAACACCATATATTTT. This gives the protein CVIRGDSQGNTIYF. V usage is TRBV10-3 and J usage is TRBJ1-3, with TRBD1 identical over 7 bases. Germline values: CDR1 ENHRY, CDR2 SYGVKD. The CDR3 is 14 amino acids.